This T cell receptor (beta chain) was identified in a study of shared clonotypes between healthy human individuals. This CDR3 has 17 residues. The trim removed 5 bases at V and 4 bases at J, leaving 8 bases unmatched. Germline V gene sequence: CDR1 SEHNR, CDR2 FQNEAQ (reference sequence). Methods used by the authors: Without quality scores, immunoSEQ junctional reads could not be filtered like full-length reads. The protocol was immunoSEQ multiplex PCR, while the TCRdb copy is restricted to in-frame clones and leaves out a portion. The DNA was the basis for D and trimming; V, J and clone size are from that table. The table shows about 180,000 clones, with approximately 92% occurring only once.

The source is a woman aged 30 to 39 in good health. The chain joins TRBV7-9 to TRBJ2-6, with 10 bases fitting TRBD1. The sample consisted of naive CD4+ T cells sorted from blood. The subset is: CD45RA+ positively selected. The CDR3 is CASSPGQGSGGANVLTF. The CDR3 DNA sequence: TGTGCCAGCAGCCCGGGACAGGGGTCGGGAGGGGCCAACGTCCTGACTTTC.